This TCR beta chain was found in a study of blood T cell repertoires in COVID-19. The CDR3 runs to 14 residues. CDR1 and CDR2 from the germline V gene are GTSNPN and SVGIG (reference sequence). The junction had 4 bases not matched to a gene; V was cut back by 3 bases and J by 2 bases. Authors' processing steps: From reference gene primer amplification, estimates of nucleated cell counts were derived. Clones were sequenced by immunoSEQ multiplex PCR, and TCRdb holds only the in-frame ones, with some missing. V, J and clone size were drawn from that table, and D and trimming were deduced from the DNA. In the table there are roughly 360,000 clones, 70% to 90% of which are singletons.

The TCR originated in a woman in her twenties or thirties with acute COVID-19. Sequencing was done on a sample of PBMCs or T cells enriched from blood (not recorded which). V gene TRBV30 combines with J gene TRBJ1-5; 7 bases match TRBD1. CDR3 sequence: CAWSHDRGNQPQHF. CDR3 coding DNA: TGTGCCTGGAGCCATGACAGGGGCAATCAGCCCCAGCATTTT.